Listed below are T cell receptor beta chains from one sample, sequenced in a study of Ad26.COV2.S vaccination and SARS-CoV-2 variants. Sequencing used immunoSEQ multiplex PCR; TCRdb keeps in-frame clones, though not all of them. Of 300,000 to 400,000 clones detected, roughly 91% appear once; the ten largest clones hold roughly 3.2%. The material sequenced was peripheral blood, taken in a trial of Ad26.COV2.S vaccine versus placebo. These TCRs come from a person aged 18-60 years who received the Ad26.COV2.S COVID-19 vaccine or a placebo. Both conserved end residues are part of each CDR3. The D gene is left open where the match is weak. Clone size, where shown, is once, few, many, or a class for clones that have expanded.

D gene | J gene | clone size | V gene | CDR3 DNA | CDR3 protein
TRBD1 | TRBJ2-4 | - | TRBV29-1 | TGCAGCGTTGAAGAAACCGGGACAGGGTTGTACATTCAGTACTTC | CSVEETGTGLYIQYF
- | TRBJ1-5 | once | TRBV5-5 | TGTGCCAGCAGCTTGGCCGGGGATCAGCCCCAGCATTTT | CASSLAGDQPQHF
- | TRBJ2-5 | - | TRBV12-3/TRBV12-4 | TGTGCCAGCACTGGGGCCGAGACCCAGTACTTC | CASTGAETQYF
TRBD2 | TRBJ2-5 | - | TRBV6-2/TRBV6-3 | TGTGCCAGCAGTTATACTAGCGGGGGGTCCTTGTACTTC | CASSYTSGGSLYF
- | TRBJ1-1 | - | TRBV5-1 | TGCGCCAGCAGCCCTGGAGGGGTCCGGGTGGGTACTGAAGCTTTCTTT | CASSPGGVRVGTEAFF
- | TRBJ2-1 | - | TRBV9 | TGTGCCAGCAGCGTAGGTGGGGGGCTCGAGCAGTTCTTC | CASSVGGGLEQFF
TRBD2 | TRBJ2-3 | few | TRBV7-9 | TGTGCCAGCAGCACGGGGGGGCGGAGCACAGATACGCAGTATTTT | CASSTGGRSTDTQYF
- | TRBJ1-5 | - | TRBV27 | TGTGCCAGCAGTTTACTACAGGGCCATCAGCCCCAGCATTTT | CASSLLQGHQPQHF
- | TRBJ2-7 | - | TRBV6-5 | TGTGCCAGCAGTCCGGACAGAAACTCCTACGAGCAGTACTTC | CASSPDRNSYEQYF
TRBD1 | TRBJ2-3 | - | TRBV29-1 | TGCAGCGGCCGACGGACAGGGCCAGATACGCAGTATTTT | CSGRRTGPDTQYF
TRBD1 | TRBJ1-1 | - | TRBV5-5 | TGTGCCAGCAGCTTGGGACCAGGGGGCGGAGGGGCTTTCTTT | CASSLGPGGGGAFF
- | TRBJ2-1 | - | TRBV4-1 | TGCGCCAGCAGCCAAGTGGTCTACAATGAGCAGTTCTTC | CASSQVVYNEQFF
TRBD1 | TRBJ2-7 | - | TRBV2 | TGTGCCAGCAAGGACAGGGGTGACGAGCAGTACTTC | CASKDRGDEQYF
- | TRBJ2-1 | once | TRBV4-3 | TGCGCCAGCAGCCAAGAAATCATGTACAATGAGCAGTTCTTC | CASSQEIMYNEQFF
- | TRBJ2-1 | - | TRBV7-2 | TGTGCCAGCAGCTATAGGGGGGTAGCGTACAATGAGCAGTTCTTC | CASSYRGVAYNEQFF
TRBD1 | TRBJ1-1 | - | TRBV13 | TGTGCCAGCAGCCCCACGGACAGGCCCCCTGGGATGAACACTGAAGCTTTCTTT | CASSPTDRPPGMNTEAFF
- | TRBJ1-6 | - | TRBV7-9 | TGTGCCAGCAGCTTACCCGGGACCACCAATTCACCCCTCCACTTT | CASSLPGTTNSPLHF
- | TRBJ1-4 | - | TRBV4-3 | TGCGCCAGCAGCCTAGGAACTAATGAAAAACTGTTTTTT | CASSLGTNEKLFF
- | TRBJ1-4 | - | TRBV10-3 | TGTGCCATCAGTGAAGCAGGAGAAAAACTGTTTTTT | CAISEAGEKLFF
TRBD1 | TRBJ1-2 | few | TRBV5-4 | TGTGCCAGCAGCTTTGACGGTTCGGACAGGGCCTTC | CASSFDGSDRAF
- | TRBJ2-7 | - | TRBV19 | TGTGCCAGTTCCTCCCCAGATTCCGAGCAGTACTTC | CASSSPDSEQYF
- | TRBJ2-7 | - | TRBV19 | TGTGCCAGTAGTAACCAGGGGTACGAGCAGTACTTC | CASSNQGYEQYF
TRBD2 | TRBJ2-7 | - | TRBV19 | TGTGCCAGTAGTATAGCCGGCGGGGGTTTGAACGAGCAGTACTTC | CASSIAGGGLNEQYF
TRBD1 | TRBJ1-2 | - | TRBV14 | TGTGCCAGCAGCCCGCCTGGGACAGGAAACTATGGCTACACCTTC | CASSPPGTGNYGYTF
- | TRBJ2-3 | once | TRBV2 | TGTGCCAGGGGGGGACTCCCCCAAAGAGATACGCAGTATTTT | CARGGLPQRDTQYF
- | TRBJ1-1 | - | TRBV29-1 | TGCAGCGTCCAACAGGAGATGAACACTGAAGCTTTCTTT | CSVQQEMNTEAFF